These 20 T cell receptor beta chains were all obtained from the same sample, sequenced in a study of T cells in Graves' hyperthyroidism and ophthalmopathy. Researchers took RNA transcripts and amplified the TCR beta CDR3 regions from them. HTBI primers were used for first-round RT-PCR of the TCR CDR3. TCRdb analysed the multiplex PCR reads with MiXCR anew, one entry per CDR3 protein. Among 650,000 to 750,000 distinct CDR3 sequences, less than 15% were seen once, and the ten largest hold roughly 10%. The sample taken for sequencing was blood. The receptors originated from a woman between 18 and 29 years old with Graves' hyperthyroidism.

Many counts were recorded for this clonotype. The genes are TRBV12-3 or TRBV12-4 and TRBJ2-3; 13 positions agree with TRBD2. This CDR3 has 20 residues. J lost 1 base, V lost 2 bases, and 12 bases had no gene match. The CDR3 coding sequence is TGTGCCAGCAGTTTATATGCCCGGGGACTAGCGGGAAGTCGCACAGATACGCAGTATTTT. Protein product: CASSLYARGLAGSRTDTQYF.

This clonotype has only a few counts. Here the CDR3 DNA reads TGCAGCGTTGATTCCTTTTCGGGTTCTGAAGCTTTCTTT. The encoded protein is CSVDSFSGSEAFF. The chain carries TRBV29-1 and TRBJ1-1; D unclear. Trimming removed 3 bases from V and 6 bases from J, with 14 bases in between. Germline V lookup: CDR1 SQVTM, CDR2 ANQGSEA. The CDR3 totals 13 residues. The variable domain in full, with the rest retrieved from reference TRBV29-1 and TRBJ1-1, is SAVISQKPSRDICQRGTSLTIQCQVDSQVTMMFWYRQQPGQSLTLIATANQGSEATYESGFVIDKFPISRPNLTFSTLTVSNMSPEDSSIYLCSVDSFSGSEAFFGQGTRLTVV.

This clonotype was detected ten times or more. The rearrangement links TRBV6-1 to TRBJ1-2, with a weak D call TRBD1 (5 bases). Germline V gene lookup returns CDR1 MNHNS and CDR2 SASEGT. The germline V and J ends were trimmed by 5 bases and 6 bases, with 13 bases remaining between them. The CDR3 length is 13 residues. This CDR3 reads CASSLIGVDGYTF. Here the CDR3 DNA reads TGTGCCAGCAGTTTAATAGGGGTGGATGGCTACACCTTC.

This clonotype has only a few counts. V and J are TRBV2 and TRBJ1-4, with D possibly matching TRBD1 (5 bases). This CDR3 comprises 13 residues. In germline, CDR1 is SNHLY, CDR2 FYNNEI. V was clipped by 8 bases and J by 8 bases, with 15 bases between them. The CDR3 sequence is CASRRGGEEKLFF. The CDR3, as DNA: TGTGCCAGCCGACGGGGGGGGGAGGAAAAACTGTTTTTT. Looking up the rest from reference TRBV2 and TRBJ1-4 gives the full variable domain: EPEVTQTPSHQVTQMGQEVILRCVPISNHLYFYWYRQILGQKVEFLVSFYNNEISEKSEIFDDQFSVERPDGSNFTLKIRSTKLEDSAMYFCASRRGGEEKLFFGSGTQLSVL.

This clonotype was seen repeatedly, ten times or more. The V gene is TRBV7-3, the J gene TRBJ2-7; TRBD2 agrees at 13 bases. The germline V gene encodes CDR1 SGHTA and CDR2 FQGTGA. The CDR3 spans 17 residues. V shed 5 bases and J 6 bases; nucleotides not matched to a gene: 13. The CDR3 here is CASSLLGTSGTSAEQYF. The CDR3 DNA sequence: TGTGCCAGCAGCCTACTCGGGACTAGCGGGACTTCTGCCGAGCAGTACTTC.

This rearrangement joins TRBV5-4 to TRBJ1-6; D remains unclear. The CDR3 totals 13 residues. Germline CDR1 reads SGHNT; CDR2 reads YYREEE (reference sequence). Trimming left V 4 bases short and J 7 bases short, with 9 bases between. CDR3 in DNA: TGTGCCAGCAGCGCGGACGGAAATTCACCCCTCCACTTT. The encoded protein is CASSADGNSPLHF.

This clonotype was recorded many times. The chain recombines TRBV11-2 with TRBJ2-1, with D unclear. CDR1 and CDR2 from the germline V gene are SGHAT and FQNNGV. Deletions cut 0 bases from V and 8 bases from J, with 17 bases between. This CDR3 has 16 residues. CDR3 sequence (DNA): TGTGCCAGCAGCTTAGATCCTAGGCCCTACAAGGATGAGCAGTTCTTC. Protein sequence: CASSLDPRPYKDEQFF.

The CDR3 loop reads CATSAGRESYGYTF. The CDR3 coding sequence is TGTGCCACCAGTGCCGGCAGGGAAAGCTATGGCTACACCTTC. The chain uses TRBV24-1 and TRBJ1-2, with a tentative D call TRBD1 (5 bases). With 5 bases removed from V and 4 bases from J, the gap between germline ends came to 13 bases. The CDR3 runs to 14 residues. Germline CDR1 KGHDR, CDR2 SFDVKD.

The chain uses TRBV28 and TRBJ1-1; D call uncertain. V shed 5 bases and J shed 5 bases, with 12 bases lying between them. Germline values: CDR1 MDHEN, CDR2 SYDVKM. The CDR3 is 13 amino acids. This CDR3 reads CASSAGRRTEAFF. The CDR3 DNA sequence: TGTGCCAGCAGTGCCGGGAGGCGAACTGAAGCTTTCTTT.

This clonotype was recorded many times. In DNA form, the CDR3 reads TGTGCCAGCACCCCCCCTCCGGGACAGGGAAACAATGAGCAGTTCTTC. This sequence encodes CASTPPPGQGNNEQFF. The genes are TRBV12-3 or TRBV12-4 and TRBJ2-1, with 9 bases lining up with TRBD1. The CDR3 covers 16 residues. With V trimmed by 7 bases and J by 5 bases, 12 bases remained unmatched.

Comment on this clonotype: A much larger clone lies one base from this, so it may be a read error. The chain couples TRBV6-9 to TRBJ2-7; TRBD1 might be the D (6 bases). Germline V gene sequence: CDR1 MNHGY, CDR2 SVAAGI. The CDR3 is 14 residues long. Between the trimmed V and J ends, which lost 3 bases and 5 bases, there was a span of 14 bases. DNA for the CDR3: TGTGCCAGCAGTTACGATACAGGGATGCACGAGCAGTACTTC. This codes for CASSYDTGMHEQYF.

This clonotype was seen ten or more times. The chain has TRBV7-9 and TRBJ2-3; D possibly matches TRBD1 or TRBD2 (6 bases each). Looked up from germline, CDR1 is SEHNR and CDR2 is FQNEAQ (reference sequence). The CDR3 runs to 14 residues. Trimming left V 6 bases short and J 0 bases short, with 10 bases between. In DNA, the CDR3 is TGTGCCAGCAGTACAGGGACTAGCACAGATACGCAGTATTTT. Its translation is CASSTGTSTDTQYF.

This clonotype was detected only a few times. This rearrangement joins TRBV2 to TRBJ2-1; TRBD1 matches 8 bases. Trimming at V came to 2 bases and at J to 4 bases, leaving 13 bases not matched to a gene. The CDR3 sequence is 18 residues long. The germline CDR1 and CDR2 sequences are SNHLY and FYNNEI. The CDR3 loop is CASSERWAGGAYYNEQFF. CDR3 in DNA: TGTGCCAGCAGTGAAAGGTGGGCAGGGGGCGCGTATTACAATGAGCAGTTCTTC.

There are many counts of this clonotype. Here the CDR3 DNA reads TGTGCCAGCACTGGCGGGAGCGACGAGCAGTACTTC. It translates to CASTGGSDEQYF. The genes are TRBV11-2 and TRBJ2-7, with 7 bases identical to TRBD2. J gave up 5 bases and V 7 bases, and 5 bases lay outside the gene matches. The CDR3 extends over 12 amino acids. The germline CDR1 and CDR2 sequences are SGHAT and FQNNGV.

In this sample, this clonotype turned up a few times. DNA of the CDR3: TGTGCCAGCAGTTCGAGGGGGCCGAGCAATCAGCCCCAGCATTTT. It codes for CASSSRGPSNQPQHF. The chain joins TRBV6-2 or TRBV6-3 to TRBJ1-5, with 7 bases that match TRBD1. Germline V CDR1 and CDR2: MNHEY, SVGEGT. The J segment lost 1 base and the V segment lost 4 bases, leaving 4 bases of the junction unmatched. This CDR3 comprises 15 residues.

This clonotype was counted only a few times. V and J are TRBV25-1 and TRBJ2-5; no reliable D call. V was shortened by 1 base and J by 5 bases, with 17 bases between the two germline ends. Germline values: CDR1 MGHDK, CDR2 SYGVNS. CDR3 length: 16 amino acids. DNA of the CDR3: TGTGCCAGCAGTGAATCCGCAAGGTGGTGGCGGGAGACCCAGTACTTC. Its translation is CASSESARWWRETQYF.

J is TRBJ2-2 and V is TRBV28, with TRBD1 matching over 9 bases. CDR1 and CDR2 (germline): MDHEN, SYDVKM. Trimming cost V 6 bases and J 3 bases; bases outside gene matches: 5. This CDR3 region has 15 residues. CDR3 in DNA: TGTGCCAGCAGCCCTACAGGGGGCTACACCGGGGAGCTGTTTTTT. Residues: CASSPTGGYTGELFF.

The chain is built from TRBV27 and TRBJ1-6, with TRBD1 identical over 10 bases. The J segment lost 10 bases and the V segment lost 7 bases, leaving 10 bases of the junction unmatched. This CDR3 has 15 amino acids. Germline V gene lookup returns CDR1 MNHEY and CDR2 SMNVEV (reference sequence). The DNA of the CDR3 is TGTGCCAGCAACATCGACAGGGGGCATGGATCACCCCTCCACTTT. It encodes CASNIDRGHGSPLHF.

The rearrangement joins TRBV6-1 to TRBJ2-7; TRBD2 aligns across 9 bases. The CDR3 is 17 residues long. The J segment lost 0 bases and the V segment lost 3 bases, leaving 9 bases of the junction unmatched. Germline loops: CDR1 MNHNS, CDR2 SASEGT. The CDR3 sequence: CASSDFVGGRASYEQYF. CDR3 coding DNA: TGTGCCAGCAGTGACTTCGTTGGCGGGAGGGCCTCCTACGAGCAGTACTTC.

This sequence joins TRBV10-1 and TRBJ2-7, with a possible D match to TRBD2 (5 bases). The germline gives CDR1 WNHNN, CDR2 SYGVQD (reference sequence). V shed 2 bases and J shed 2 bases, with 10 bases lying between them. The CDR3 is made up of 14 amino acids. The CDR3 spells CASSEGSGAYEQYF. The CDR3 DNA reads TGCGCCAGCAGTGAGGGAAGCGGAGCCTACGAGCAGTACTTC.